This paragraph covers one TCR beta chain sequence. Its specificity is not known. The entry originates in a study of shared clonotypes between healthy human individuals. Study conclusions and caveats: Clonotypes which were not shared had lower generation probabilities than clonotypes that all four donors shared. Rarefaction revealed incomplete sorted-subset sequencing despite large depth. It was observed that 5% to 6% of naive CD4 clonotypes were shared across several donors.

The germline gives CDR1 MDHEN, CDR2 SYDVKM. This CDR3 spans 14 amino acids. Trimming left V 2 bases short and J 2 bases short, with 9 bases between. The donor population consisted of healthy HIV-negative adults with no recent acute infections or vaccinations. Method: immunoSEQ multiplex PCR; TCRdb's copy keeps in-frame clones and lacks some. Counted here are roughly 2.5 million clones, around 90% occurring once; the ten biggest clones make up roughly 0.14%. The J gene is TRBJ1-2, the V gene TRBV28; D unclear. Material: naive CD4+ T cells sorted from blood. Subset noted: CD45RA+ positively selected. The source is a man aged 18 to 30 in good health. CDR3 DNA: TGTGCCAGCAGTTTAATACGGGTCAACTATGGCTACACCTTC. It yields the protein CASSLIRVNYGYTF.